The 10 T cell receptor beta chains listed next were all sequenced from one sample in a study of blood T cell repertoires in COVID-19. Sequencing used immunoSEQ multiplex PCR; TCRdb keeps in-frame clones, though not all of them. The repertoire has more than 200,000 clones, 65% to 90% of them found once; the top ten carry just under 2%. The source material was peripheral blood. These receptors all come from a man aged 30 to 39 with active or convalescent COVID-19.

V gene TRBV2 combines with J gene TRBJ1-1; D gene uncertain. The CDR3 length is 13 residues. The V gene's germline CDR1 is SNHLY and CDR2 FYNNEI. Trimming shortened V by 6 bases and J by 4 bases, and 12 bases separated the two germline ends. CDR3 loop: CASSGSLVTEAFF. The CDR3 DNA is TGTGCCAGCAGCGGGTCCCTGGTCACTGAAGCTTTCTTT.

V is TRBV2 and J is TRBJ2-1; TRBD1 agrees at 7 bases. CDR1 SNHLY and CDR2 FYNNEI come from the germline V gene. V lost 6 bases and J lost 3; bases outside the gene matches: 8. The CDR3 is 15 residues long. The CDR3 DNA reads as TGTGCCAGCAGGAAGCCGGGACAGAACTACAATGAGCAGTTCTTC. This encodes CASRKPGQNYNEQFF.

Only one count was recorded for this clone. The V gene is TRBV15, the J gene TRBJ1-2; D ambiguous. Trimming pared 3 bases from V and 2 bases from J, leaving 10 bases between. The germline V gene has CDR1 LNHNV and CDR2 YYDKDF (reference sequence). The CDR3 has 14 amino acids. The CDR3 protein is CATSSSRVNYGYTF. DNA of the CDR3: TGTGCCACCAGCAGTTCCCGGGTGAACTATGGCTACACCTTC.

This clone was recorded at least ten times. The chain has TRBV5-4 and TRBJ1-5; perhaps TRBD1 as D (5 bases). The CDR3 sequence is 11 residues long. V lost 4 bases and J 6 bases, leaving 5 bases between the germline ends. Germline V gene sequence: CDR1 SGHNT, CDR2 YYREEE (reference sequence). For the CDR3, the DNA is TGTGCCAGCAGCAGGGGTCAGCCCCAGCATTTT. Translation gives CASSRGQPQHF.

The genes are TRBV7-2 and TRBJ2-5; D ambiguous. The CDR3 covers 13 residues. The germline V gene encodes CDR1 SGHTA and CDR2 FQGNSA. Trimming removed 5 bases at V and 2 bases at J, with 9 bases between. The CDR3 nucleotides read TGTGCCAGCAGCGTCGGAGTTCAAGAGACCCAGTACTTC. Translated, it gives CASSVGVQETQYF.

V is TRBV4-2 and J is TRBJ2-2; the match to TRBD2 covers 10 bases. V shed 1 base and J 5 bases; nucleotides not matched to a gene: 7. CDR1 and CDR2 (germline): LGHNA, YNFKEQ. The CDR3 is 17 residues long. The CDR3 sequence: CASSQVIAGGGTGELFF. Here the CDR3 DNA reads TGTGCCAGCAGCCAAGTCATAGCGGGGGGAGGTACCGGGGAGCTGTTTTTT.

The chain joins TRBV5-1 to TRBJ2-5, with 9 bases identical to TRBD2. V dropped 3 bases and J dropped 5; count of bases not matched to a gene: 11. Per germline, CDR1 SGHRS and CDR2 YFSETQ. CDR3 length: 16 residues. The CDR3 protein is CASSSSYGGLAETQYF. DNA for the CDR3: TGCGCCAGCAGCTCATCCTACGGGGGACTAGCTGAGACCCAGTACTTC. The whole variable domain, remainder taken from reference TRBV5-1 and TRBJ2-5, is KAGVTQTPRYLIKTRGQQVTLSCSPISGHRSVSWYQQTPGQGLQFLFEYFSETQRNKGNFPGRFSGRQFSNSRSEMNVSTLELGDSALYLCASSSSYGGLAETQYFGPGTRLLVL.

The chain has TRBV5-6 and TRBJ2-1; 8 bases align to TRBD1. Germline values: CDR1 SGHDT, CDR2 YYEEEE. V trimming: 7 bases; J trimming: 4 bases; junction bases outside the gene matches: 7. This CDR3 has 14 residues. The CDR3 protein is CASETGVGYNEQFF. CDR3 bases: TGTGCCAGCGAGACAGGGGTTGGATACAATGAGCAGTTCTTC.

The V call is TRBV7-9, the J call TRBJ2-7; D is possibly TRBD2 (6 bases). The CDR3 length is 15 residues. Germline loops: CDR1 SEHNR, CDR2 FQNEAQ (reference sequence). V was trimmed by 1 base and J by 2 bases, leaving 12 bases between them. Here the CDR3 DNA reads TGTGCCAGCAGCTTAGACTTGGGGGGTCCCTACGAGCAGTACTTC. It codes for CASSLDLGGPYEQYF.

The gene calls are TRBV11-2 and TRBJ2-1; possibly TRBD1 for D (6 bases). Between the trimmed V and J ends, which lost 5 bases and 5 bases, there was a span of 22 bases. CDR3 length equals 17 residues. The germline gives CDR1 SGHAT, CDR2 FQNNGV. In DNA form, the CDR3 reads TGTGCCAGCAGCCTCGCTTACAGGGTCGTGGGCGACAATGAGCAGTTCTTC. Encoded protein: CASSLAYRVVGDNEQFF.